This record covers a single T cell receptor beta chain. What it binds is unknown. The data originate from a study of cytomegalovirus exposure and HLA in healthy donors. Primers for the PCR totalled 60 Vbeta and 13 Jbeta. Profiling relied on immunoSEQ multiplex PCR, and the TCRdb table lists in-frame clones only, not all of them. The table includes roughly 220,000 clones, roughly 80% detected once. The CDR3 has 17 amino acids. The ends lost 6 bases at V and 4 bases at J; junction bases unmatched: 12. CDR1 is LNHDA and CDR2 is SQIVND in the germline V gene (reference sequence). Points from the study as a whole: Exclusion as indistinguishable affected some V segments, including TRBV6-2 and TRBV6-3. An apparent linkage of common viral pathogens to several of the most significant clusters emerged in a later analysis. It has been reported that TCR beta sequences accurately predicted the HLA-A and HLA-B alleles of most subjects.

Nominally healthy donors provided the samples, though records likely missed some immune exposures. The genes are TRBV19 and TRBJ2-1, with TRBD1 identical over 10 bases. The source of this sequence is a middle-aged woman in good health and CMV-seronegative. The sequenced material came from PBMCs. The CDR3 sequence: CASSKFSGTGAYNEQFF. CDR3 coding DNA: TGTGCCAGTAGCAAATTTTCCGGGACAGGGGCGTACAATGAGCAGTTCTTC.